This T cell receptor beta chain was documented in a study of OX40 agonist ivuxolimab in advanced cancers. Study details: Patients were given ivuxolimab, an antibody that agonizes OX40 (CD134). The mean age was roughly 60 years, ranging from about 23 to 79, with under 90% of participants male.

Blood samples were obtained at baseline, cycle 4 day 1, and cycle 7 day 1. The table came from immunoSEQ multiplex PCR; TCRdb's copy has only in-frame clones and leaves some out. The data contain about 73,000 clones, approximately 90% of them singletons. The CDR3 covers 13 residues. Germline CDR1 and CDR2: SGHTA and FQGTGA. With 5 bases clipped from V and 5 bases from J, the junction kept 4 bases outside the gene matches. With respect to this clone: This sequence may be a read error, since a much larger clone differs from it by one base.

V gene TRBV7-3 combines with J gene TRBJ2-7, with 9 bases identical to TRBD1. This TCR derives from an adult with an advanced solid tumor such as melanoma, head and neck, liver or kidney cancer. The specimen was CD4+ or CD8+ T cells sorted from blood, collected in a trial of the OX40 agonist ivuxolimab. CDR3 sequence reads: CASSPGQGHEQYF. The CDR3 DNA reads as TGTGCCAGCAGCCCGGGACAGGGCCACGAGCAGTACTTC.